The 3 T cell receptor beta chains reported below all come from one sample, sequenced in a study of neoadjuvant anti-PD-1 for oral cavity cancer. The repertoire was sequenced with immunoSEQ multiplex PCR; TCRdb's copy has only in-frame clones and lacks some. This sample has some 15,000 clones, with 60% to 70% found just once. This sample comprised PBMCs, obtained before nivolumab (anti-PD-1) treatment. All receptors come from a person aged 35 to 85 with oral cavity squamous cell carcinoma.

The chain joins TRBV7-8 to TRBJ2-7; D possibly matches TRBD1 or TRBD2 (5 bases each). CDR1 is SGHVS, CDR2 FQNEAQ, per germline. The CDR3 spans 15 residues. V was cut by 2 bases and J by 0 bases, with 11 bases left in between. The CDR3 is CASSLLAGSSYEQYF. The CDR3 DNA reads as TGTGCCAGCAGCTTACTGGCAGGGAGCTCCTACGAGCAGTACTTC.

The chain employs TRBV11-2 and TRBJ2-1, with TRBD2 as a possible D gene (6 bases). Trimming left V 2 bases short and J 7 bases short, with 12 bases between. Germline loops: CDR1 SGHAT, CDR2 FQNNGV. The CDR3 has 14 residues. CDR3 in DNA: TGTGCCAGCAGCTTATTTGGGAGGTCGAATGAGCAGTTCTTC. It encodes CASSLFGRSNEQFF.

This chain uses TRBV5-4 with TRBJ2-4; 7 bases are shared with TRBD2. The germline gives CDR1 SGHNT, CDR2 YYREEE (reference sequence). Germline trimming cut 2 bases from V and 0 bases from J; bases unmatched to any gene: 5. The CDR3 consists of 16 residues. CDR3 residues: CASSFGGGLAKNIQYF. As DNA, the CDR3 is TGTGCCAGCAGCTTTGGGGGGGGACTAGCCAAAAACATTCAGTACTTC.